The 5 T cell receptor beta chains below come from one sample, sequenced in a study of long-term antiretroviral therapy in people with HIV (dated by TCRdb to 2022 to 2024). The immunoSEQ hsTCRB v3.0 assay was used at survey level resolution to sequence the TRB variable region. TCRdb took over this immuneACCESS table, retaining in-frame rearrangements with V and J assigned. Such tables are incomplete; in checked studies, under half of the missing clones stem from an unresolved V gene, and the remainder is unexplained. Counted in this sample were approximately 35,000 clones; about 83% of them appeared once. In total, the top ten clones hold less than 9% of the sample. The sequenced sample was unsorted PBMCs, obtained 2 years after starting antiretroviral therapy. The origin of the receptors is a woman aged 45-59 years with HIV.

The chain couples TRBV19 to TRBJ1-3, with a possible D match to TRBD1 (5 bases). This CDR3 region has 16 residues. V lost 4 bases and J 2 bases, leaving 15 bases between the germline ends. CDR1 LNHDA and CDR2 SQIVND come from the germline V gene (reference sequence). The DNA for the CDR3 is TGTGCCAGTAGTACGGTCCCACGGGGGACTGGAAACACCATATATTTT. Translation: CASSTVPRGTGNTIYF. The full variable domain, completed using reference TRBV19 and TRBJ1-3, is DGGITQSPKYLFRKEGQNVTLSCEQNLNHDAMYWYRQDPGQGLRLIYYSQIVNDFQKGDIAEGYSVSREKKESFPLTVTSAQKNPTAFYLCASSTVPRGTGNTIYFGEGSWLTVV.

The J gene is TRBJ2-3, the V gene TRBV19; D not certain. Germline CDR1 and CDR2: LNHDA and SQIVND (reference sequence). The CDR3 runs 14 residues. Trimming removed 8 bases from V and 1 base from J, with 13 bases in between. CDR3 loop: CASVGYSGTDTQYF. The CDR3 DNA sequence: TGTGCCAGTGTTGGCTATTCCGGCACAGATACGCAGTATTTT.

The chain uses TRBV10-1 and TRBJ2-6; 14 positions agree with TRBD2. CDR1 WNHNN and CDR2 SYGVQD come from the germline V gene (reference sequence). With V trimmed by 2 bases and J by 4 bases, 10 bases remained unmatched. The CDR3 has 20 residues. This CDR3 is CASSERPRLAGGPGANVLTF. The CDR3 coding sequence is TGCGCCAGCAGTGAGCGCCCAAGACTAGCGGGGGGGCCCGGGGCCAACGTCCTGACTTTC.

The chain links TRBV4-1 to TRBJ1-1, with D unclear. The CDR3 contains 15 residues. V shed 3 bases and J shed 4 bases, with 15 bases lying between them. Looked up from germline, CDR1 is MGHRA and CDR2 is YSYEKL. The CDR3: CASSHVQEGSTEAFF. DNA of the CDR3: TGCGCCAGCAGCCATGTCCAAGAGGGCTCCACTGAAGCTTTCTTT.

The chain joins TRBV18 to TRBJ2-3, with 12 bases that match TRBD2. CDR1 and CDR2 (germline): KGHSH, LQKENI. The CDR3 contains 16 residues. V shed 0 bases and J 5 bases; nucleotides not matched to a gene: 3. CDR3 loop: CASSPPTSGGLDTQYF. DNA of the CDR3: TGTGCCAGCTCACCACCGACTAGCGGGGGATTAGATACGCAGTATTTT.